The clone carrying this TCR beta chain was observed a handful of times. Its antigen is unidentified. The sample is drawn from a study of blood T cells in healthy people across ages. Study as a whole: Per every two T cells, about one barcoded beta molecule was captured by template switching. General study findings and limits: Naive T cell percentage by flow cytometry tracked strongly with beta diversity.

It was about 10 milliliters of peripheral blood that were drawn from each donor. It was with a sample-barcoded 5' primer and a J-beta primer mix that a second PCR of roughly 6 to 11 cycles was run. Every molecule of cDNA carried a tag from a template-switch adaptor with 12 random nucleotides. One entry per CDR3 protein results from TCRdb running MiXCR on the 5' RACE reads. This sample carries 1.5 million to 2 million distinct CDR3 sequences, 28% of them seen once, and the ten largest clones take 7.7%. Germline V CDR1 and CDR2: DFQATT, SNEGSKA (reference sequence). The ends were cut back, 3 bases at V and 0 bases at J, with 8 bases in the middle. The length of the CDR3 is 13 residues.

The J gene is TRBJ2-5, the V gene TRBV20-1; the D gene is possibly TRBD1 (5 bases). This receptor was taken from a woman in her 30s in good health. Sequences were obtained from blood. DNA for the CDR3: TGCAGTGCTAGTCAGGGCAACCAAGAGACCCAGTACTTC. It codes for CSASQGNQETQYF.